This TCR beta chain was recorded in a study of blood T cell repertoires in COVID-19 (dated by TCRdb to 2020 to 2022). A note on the overall study: The collaborator samples originated in the United States, Italy and Spain and spanned the acute and convalescent phases of COVID-19. The material from the prospective study consisted of cDNA or gDNA derived from T cells, B-cell-depleted T cells, or PBMCs. Subjects who had been exposed to COVID-19, were actively infected with it, or had recovered from it provided the deeply sampled blood TCRbeta repertoires that made up the dataset. The repertoires were released in a freely available public database intended as a resource for research on the immune response to SARS-CoV-2. The samples were drawn from two sources: the first 160 participants of the ongoing ImmuneRACE study, and about 1,300 subjects contributed by 6 global collaborators. Sample metadata almost always included a de-identified subject ID, COVID-19 status, age in years and sex. Where available, HLA class I and class II types were obtained from metadata supplied by the sample provider rather than from assay-based typing.

The germline V gene specifies SGDLS as CDR1 and YYNGEE as CDR2. There are 16 amino acids in the CDR3, from cysteine to phenylalanine inclusive. CDR3 DNA is the only sequence kept; it has 48 bases, read in frame from the first base. The V and J ends are trimmed by 2 bases and 5 bases, leaving 19 bases between them. TCRbeta CDR3 regions were amplified from genomic DNA by means of the immunoSEQ Assay, a bias-controlled multiplex PCR. As for the authors' bioinformatics: The number of nucleated cells in each sample was estimated by amplification of reference gene primers within the assay. Sequence reads were collapsed and filtered to measure the absolute abundance of every unique TCRbeta CDR3 rearrangement. For each sample, productive Simpson clonality was calculated as the square root of Simpson's diversity index across productive rearrangements. This is the immuneACCESS table as TCRdb keeps it, with only in-frame sequences that have V and J called. A part of the clones is gone; compared with another copy, unresolved V genes explain less than half, and the rest is unexplained. The V and J calls and clone size are taken from that table; D and trimming were inferred from the DNA. The table for this sample lists around 89,000 clones; around 89% of them were counted only once. The ten largest account for roughly 9% of the sample.

A note on this clone: This clone's antigen is unknown. No much larger clone is present one base from it, and per-base qualities are unavailable.

The collaborating institutions used their own protocols to collect whole blood in K2EDTA tubes. Collaborator samples were shipped for TCRbeta analysis as frozen whole blood, isolated PBMCs, or DNA extracted from either sample type. Overall study results and their limits: The amount of clinical and demographic metadata varied by source and participant and was provided uncurated.

The receptor was derived from a man aged 50 or older with acute or convalescent COVID-19. The sequencing sample was made of peripheral blood. The rearrangement joined TRBV9 to TRBJ1-1; TRBD1 is possibly the D segment (6 matching bases). The CDR3 region has the sequence CASSVGGLAGRTEAFF. The nucleotide sequence reads as follows: TGTGCCAGCAGCGTCGGGGGGCTCGCCGGTAGGACTGAAGCTTTCTTT.